Shown below are 17 T cell receptor beta chains from a single sample sequenced in a study of neurological immune-mediated disorders. Via MiXCR, TCRdb re-called the 5' RACE reads, giving one row per CDR3 protein. The table records 55,000 to 75,000 distinct CDR3 sequences, 5.2% of them present only once. Sequenced sample: PBMCs. The receptors were sampled from a woman aged 25 to 45 with multiple sclerosis.

This clonotype was seen many times. The chain couples TRBV6-6 to TRBJ2-7; D is unclear. V lost 4 bases, J lost 4 bases, and 8 bases lay in between. Per germline, CDR1 MNHNY and CDR2 SVGAGI (reference sequence). The CDR3 length is 12 residues. The DNA for the CDR3 is TGTGCCAGCAGTTCTTCTATATACGAGCAGTACTTC. It codes for CASSSSIYEQYF.

J is TRBJ2-7 and V is TRBV5-1; D gene uncertain. This CDR3 is built from 15 residues. Germline V lookup: CDR1 SGHRS, CDR2 YFSETQ. V was clipped by 2 bases and J by 3 bases, with 15 bases between them. The CDR3 region has the DNA TGCGCCAGCAGCTTCTCATCTTCGCCCCACTACGAGCAGTACTTC. This encodes CASSFSSSPHYEQYF.

This clonotype was counted ten times or more. This chain joins TRBV18 and TRBJ1-1; D is undetermined. Trimming removed 5 bases from V and 4 bases from J, with 11 bases in between. Germline CDR1 and CDR2: KGHSH and LQKENI. The CDR3 totals 13 residues. The CDR3 sequence is CASSGSLGTEAFF. The DNA for the CDR3 is TGTGCCAGCTCAGGCTCTTTGGGCACTGAAGCTTTCTTT.

This clonotype has ten or more counts. This chain uses TRBV14 with TRBJ2-7, with 7 positions matching TRBD1. Germline V gene data show CDR1 as SGHDN and CDR2 as FVKESK. CDR3 length: 11 residues. V was pared by 4 bases and J by 13 bases, with 7 bases of the junction left unmatched. Here the CDR3 reads CASSLDRVIYF. The CDR3 DNA reads TGTGCCAGCAGCCTAGACAGGGTAATTTACTTC.

Worth noting for this clonotype: It may be a read error: a sequence one base away is much more abundant. The CDR3: CASSLKGDNTQYF. DNA for the CDR3: TGCGCCAGCAGCTTGAAGGGAGATAATACGCAGTATTTT. The rearrangement links TRBV5-1 to TRBJ2-3; D might be TRBD2 (5 bases). From germline, CDR1 is SGHRS and CDR2 YFSETQ. V was pared by 1 base and J by 7 bases, with 10 bases between. This CDR3 has 13 amino acids.

This clonotype was found many times. This chain connects TRBV4-2 to TRBJ2-7; 10 nucleotides align to TRBD1. Looked up from germline, CDR1 is LGHNA and CDR2 is YNFKEQ. V lost 5 bases, J lost 3 bases, and 4 bases stayed unmatched. The CDR3 length is 14 residues. The CDR3 sequence: CASSKRDRGYEQYF. The DNA for the CDR3 is TGTGCCAGCAGCAAGAGGGACAGGGGCTACGAGCAGTACTTC.

The table lists this clonotype with many counts. The genes are TRBV5-1 and TRBJ1-1; TRBD1 aligns across 7 bases. The germline V gene has CDR1 SGHRS and CDR2 YFSETQ. The V segment lost 4 bases and the J segment 5 bases; nucleotides outside the gene matches: 8. The CDR3 is 14 amino acids. DNA of the CDR3: TGCGCCAGCAGCCCACGTCAGGGGGTAACTGAAGCTTTCTTT. Translated, it gives CASSPRQGVTEAFF.

Concerning this clonotype: A much larger clone differs by one base, so this may be a read error. The chain couples TRBV7-9 to TRBJ1-1, with unresolved D. The CDR3 covers 14 residues. Germline CDR1 reads SEHNR; CDR2 reads FQNEAQ (reference sequence). V lost 6 bases to trimming and J lost 1 base, with 12 bases between them. Written as DNA, the CDR3 is TGTGCCAGCAGTCTCGGAAAGGGGAACACTGAAGCTTTCTTT. This encodes CASSLGKGNTEAFF.

This clonotype was recorded at least ten times. This rearrangement joins TRBV7-9 to TRBJ1-4, with D uncertain. V was trimmed by 5 bases and J by 8 bases, leaving 6 bases between them. Germline V gene lookup returns CDR1 SEHNR and CDR2 FQNEAQ (reference sequence). The CDR3 spans 11 residues. The chain's CDR3 is CASSVKEKLFF. The DNA for the CDR3 is TGTGCCAGCAGCGTTAAGGAAAAACTGTTTTTT.

This clonotype has at least ten counts. The chain carries TRBV5-1 and TRBJ2-2; tentatively, D is TRBD1 (5 bases). CDR1 is SGHRS and CDR2 is YFSETQ in the germline V gene. The CDR3 extends over 13 amino acids. The ends were cut back, 0 bases at V and 6 bases at J, with 6 bases in the middle. This CDR3 is CASSLEGSGELFF. The CDR3 nucleotides read TGCGCCAGCAGCTTGGAGGGGTCCGGGGAGCTGTTTTTT. The whole variable domain, remainder taken from reference TRBV5-1 and TRBJ2-2, is KAGVTQTPRYLIKTRGQQVTLSCSPISGHRSVSWYQQTPGQGLQFLFEYFSETQRNKGNFPGRFSGRQFSNSRSEMNVSTLELGDSALYLCASSLEGSGELFFGEGSRLTVL.

This clonotype has at least ten counts. The chain employs TRBV20-1 and TRBJ2-3; 8 bases fit TRBD2. Germline V gives CDR1 DFQATT, CDR2 SNEGSKA (reference sequence). With 1 base clipped from V and 4 bases from J, the junction kept 10 bases outside the gene matches. The CDR3 length is 16 residues. As DNA, the CDR3 is TGCAGTGCTAGAGTACATACGGGGGGGCCACCAGATACGCAGTATTTT. As protein: CSARVHTGGPPDTQYF.

This rearrangement joins TRBV11-2 to TRBJ2-2; D may be TRBD1 or TRBD2 (5 bases each). Deletions cut 5 bases from V and 7 bases from J, with 11 bases between. Germline-derived CDR1 and CDR2 are SGHAT and FQNNGV. The CDR3 consists of 13 residues. CDR3 sequence: CASSPGRGGELFF. CDR3 DNA: TGTGCCAGCAGCCCGGGACGGGGCGGGGAGCTGTTTTTT. The full variable domain, its missing parts supplied by reference TRBV11-2 and TRBJ2-2, is EAGVAQSPRYKIIEKRQSVAFWCNPISGHATLYWYQQILGQGPKLLIQFQNNGVVDDSQLPKDRFSAERLKGVDSTLKIQPAKLEDSAVYLCASSPGRGGELFFGEGSRLTVL.

This clonotype was recorded once. The chain couples TRBV11-3 to TRBJ2-1; TRBD2 aligns across 14 bases. After removal of 10 bases from V and 4 bases from J, the junction contained 9 bases not matched to a gene. Germline-derived CDR1 and CDR2 are SGHNT and YENEEA. This CDR3 is 16 amino acids long. The CDR3: CANPGTSGGHYNEQFF. The CDR3 nucleotides are TGTGCCAACCCCGGGACTAGCGGGGGCCATTACAATGAGCAGTTCTTC.

This clonotype was counted many times. This sequence joins TRBV7-2 and TRBJ1-1; 8 bases line up with TRBD1. In germline, CDR1 is SGHTA, CDR2 FQGNSA. Germline trimming cut 3 bases from V and 1 base from J; bases unmatched to any gene: 1. This CDR3 contains 14 residues. The CDR3 here is CASSLGQANTEAFF. Written as DNA, the CDR3 is TGTGCCAGCAGCTTGGGACAGGCGAACACTGAAGCTTTCTTT.

This clonotype was observed many times. V and J are TRBV24-1 and TRBJ2-1, with a tentative D call TRBD1 (6 bases). The CDR3 spans 13 residues. Germline V gene lookup returns CDR1 KGHDR and CDR2 SFDVKD. The V and J ends lost 3 bases and 9 bases respectively, with 11 bases between them. CDR3 nucleotides: TGTGCCACCAGTGATACGCAGGGGACTGAGCAGTTCTTC. This encodes CATSDTQGTEQFF.

This clonotype has a count of ten or more. The rearrangement links TRBV4-1 to TRBJ1-5; D is unresolved. The V gene lost 0 bases and the J gene lost 2 bases, with 8 bases spanning the gap. CDR1 MGHRA and CDR2 YSYEKL come from the germline V gene. The CDR3 has 15 amino acids. The CDR3 is CASSQEVIGNQPQHF. CDR3 coding DNA: TGCGCCAGCAGCCAAGAAGTAATCGGCAATCAGCCCCAGCATTTT.

This clonotype was recorded a few times. This chain uses TRBV29-1 with TRBJ1-5; D might be TRBD1 (5 bases). This CDR3 spans 13 amino acids. Germline V gene lookup returns CDR1 SQVTM and CDR2 ANQGSEA. The V gene lost 4 bases and the J gene lost 4 bases, with 11 bases spanning the gap. CDR3 in DNA: TGCAGCGTTGGACAGTACAATAATCAGCCCCAGCATTTT. Translation gives CSVGQYNNQPQHF.